This entry describes one TCR beta chain. This entry belongs to a study of blood T cell repertoires in COVID-19. The wider study: COVID-19 samples collected from the United States, Italy and Spain covered acute and convalescent phases. The cDNA or gDNA used as material had been derived from T cells, B-cell-depleted T cells, or PBMCs.

Trimming took 4 bases from V and 1 from J, leaving 24 bases between them. The CDR3 covers 19 residues. CDR1 and CDR2 from the germline V gene are LNHDA and SQIVND (reference sequence). Original data processing: Scientists estimated how many nucleated cells there were by amplifying reference gene primers. Assay: immunoSEQ multiplex PCR; the TCRdb copy retains only in-frame clones and omits some. V, J and clone size were drawn from that table, and D and trimming were deduced from the DNA. The sample consists of around 99,000 clones, about 78% of them appearing once. This TCR derives from a human donor in a cohort sampled during active or convalescent COVID-19. V is TRBV19 and J is TRBJ2-3, with a weak D call TRBD1 (6 bases). Sequenced material: peripheral blood. CDR3 nucleotides: TGTGCCAGTAGTAACACAGGGCGGGTGTCAGGAGTTCGCACAGATACGCAGTATTTT. Translated: CASSNTGRVSGVRTDTQYF.